This T cell receptor beta chain stems from a study of T cells expressing NK-cell markers. No DNA is given; TCRdb re-called the 5' RACE reads and lists each CDR3 protein once. The table counts some 340,000 distinct CDR3 sequences; about 5.2% lies in the top ten. Concerning this clonotype itself: Its target is not known.

Points from the study as a whole: Dominant NKG2C+ clonotypes made up about 1.0-7.5% of CD8+ T cells in several donors.

The germline V gene encodes CDR1 LNHNV and CDR2 YYDKDF (reference sequence). The CDR3 totals 11 residues. The V call is TRBV15, the J call TRBJ2-2. The sequencing sample was made of blood T cells: a sorted CD56 or NKG2C T cell subset, CD4+ or CD8+ T cells, or bulk PBMC T cells (not recorded which). The clonotype comes from a man aged 18 to 70 in good health. The CDR3 sequence: CATSNTGELFF.